The T cell receptor beta chain under discussion was sequenced for a study of T cell repertoires in cytomegalovirus infection. Looking at the study overall: TCR beta signatures that were public indicated CMV infection and matching HLA type.

General observations from the study: Ex vivo, HLA-C-restricted CMV-specific TCR beta clonotypes prevailed over the rest of the response. Carriers of CMV plus the relevant HLA were identified by cumulative public TCR beta family frequency.

TCRdb reprocessed the reads via MiXCR and lists one record per CDR3 protein. The sample consists of hundreds of thousands of distinct CDR3 sequences, approximately 18% of them appearing once. This CDR3 contains 14 residues. Unmatched junction bases numbered 9, after V lost 6 bases and J lost 15 bases. In this sample, this clonotype turned up many times. Antigen unknown. The chain links TRBV12-3 or TRBV12-4 to TRBJ1-6; TRBD1 matches 12 bases. The sequencing input was PBMCs. The receptor's source is a human donor in good health (CMV status not recorded). Some clones in this sample may be carry-over from other donors' samples. The CDR3 sequence: CASSRDRGPINLHF. Here the CDR3 DNA reads TGTGCCAGCAGCCGGGACAGGGGGCCTATTAACCTCCACTTT.